This TCR beta chain was recorded in a study of CD8 T cells in Susac syndrome. An input of about 0.5 to 1 ug of RNA was subjected to reverse transcription using random hexamers. An immunoSEQ multiplex PCR generated amplified TCR beta CDR3 products spanning 54 Vbeta and 13 Jbeta. TCRdb itself ran the immunoSEQ multiplex PCR reads through MiXCR, one entry per CDR3 protein. The sample consists of 150,000 to 250,000 distinct CDR3 sequences, 90% to 95% of them appearing once. The patients who served as multiple sclerosis controls were treatment-naive and had stable or active relapsing-remitting disease that fulfilled the revised McDonald criteria. Trimming removed 4 bases at V and 2 bases at J, with 12 bases between. The germline gives CDR1 SGHRS, CDR2 YFSETQ. The CDR3 runs to 14 residues.

The sequence came from a human donor with multiple sclerosis. The chain has TRBV5-1 and TRBJ2-5; the D gene is possibly TRBD1 (5 bases). Sequencing was carried out using CD4+ T cells from PBMCs. This CDR3 is CASSRGQNQETQYF. As DNA, the CDR3 is TGCGCCAGCAGCAGGGGCCAGAATCAAGAGACCCAGTACTTC. The whole variable domain, filled in from reference TRBV5-1 and TRBJ2-5, reads KAGVTQTPRYLIKTRGQQVTLSCSPISGHRSVSWYQQTPGQGLQFLFEYFSETQRNKGNFPGRFSGRQFSNSRSEMNVSTLELGDSALYLCASSRGQNQETQYFGPGTRLLVL.